This T cell receptor (beta chain) is drawn from a study of CD8+CD57+ T cells in acquired aplastic anemia. In patients chosen for sequencing, flow cytometry had shown CD8+CD57+ cell expansion. Both TCR beta VDJ combination and CDR3 sequence profiling were carried out. Genomic DNA was the template for this profiling. TCRdb independently ran MiXCR on the reads; one entry per CDR3 protein. Here the sample spans about 160,000 distinct CDR3 sequences, around half being singletons. Germline-derived CDR1 and CDR2 are SEHNR and FQNEAQ (reference sequence). The CDR3 has 14 residues. Unmatched junction bases numbered 4, after V lost 5 bases and J lost 2 bases.

Sequencing was performed on sorted CD4+, CD8+, or CD8+CD57+ T cells (not recorded which) from PBMCs. The chain employs TRBV7-9 and TRBJ1-2; 8 bases fit TRBD1. This receptor was obtained from a human donor with aplastic anemia. The CDR3 here is CASSPGGGNYGYTF. CDR3 sequence (DNA): TGTGCCAGCAGCCCAGGGGGCGGCAACTATGGCTACACCTTC.